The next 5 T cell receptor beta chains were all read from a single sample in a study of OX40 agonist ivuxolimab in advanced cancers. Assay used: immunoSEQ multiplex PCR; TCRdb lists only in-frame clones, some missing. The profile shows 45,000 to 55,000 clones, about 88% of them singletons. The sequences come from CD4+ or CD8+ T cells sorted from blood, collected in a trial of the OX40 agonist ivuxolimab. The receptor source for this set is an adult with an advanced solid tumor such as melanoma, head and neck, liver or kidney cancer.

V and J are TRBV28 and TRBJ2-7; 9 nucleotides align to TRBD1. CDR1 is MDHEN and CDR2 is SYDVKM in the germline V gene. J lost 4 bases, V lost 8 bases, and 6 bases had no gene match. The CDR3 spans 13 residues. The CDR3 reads CASGTGQGYEQYF. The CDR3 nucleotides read TGTGCCAGCGGAACGGGACAGGGTTACGAGCAGTACTTC.

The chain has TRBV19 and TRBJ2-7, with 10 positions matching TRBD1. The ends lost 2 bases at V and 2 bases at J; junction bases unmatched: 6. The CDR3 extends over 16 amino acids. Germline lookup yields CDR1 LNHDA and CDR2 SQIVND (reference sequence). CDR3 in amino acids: CASSIRPGTGAYEQYF. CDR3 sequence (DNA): TGTGCCAGTAGTATACGCCCCGGGACAGGGGCCTACGAGCAGTACTTC.

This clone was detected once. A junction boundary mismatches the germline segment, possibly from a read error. This CDR3 reads CASSLTGTGGAGTEAFF. CDR3 sequence (DNA): TGTGCCAGCAGCCTAACCGGGACAGGGGGCGCAGGCACTGAAGCTTTCTTT. The chain links TRBV7-3 to TRBJ1-1; the match to TRBD1 covers 12 bases. Germline lookup yields CDR1 SGHTA and CDR2 FQGTGA. CDR3 length equals 17 residues. The full variable domain, with the rest looked up from reference TRBV7-3 and TRBJ1-1, is GAGVSQTPSNKVTEKGKYVELRCDPISGHTALYWYRQSLGQGPEFLIYFQGTGAADDSGLPNDRFFAVRPEGSVSTLKIQRTERGDSAVYLCASSLTGTGGAGTEAFFGQGTRLTVV.

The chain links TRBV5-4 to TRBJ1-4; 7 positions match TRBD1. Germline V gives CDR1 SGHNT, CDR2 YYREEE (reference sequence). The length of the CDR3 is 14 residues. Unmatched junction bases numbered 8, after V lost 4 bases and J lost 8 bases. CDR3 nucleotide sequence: TGTGCCAGCAGCCGGGACAGCCAGGGGGAAAAACTGTTTTTT. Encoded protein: CASSRDSQGEKLFF.

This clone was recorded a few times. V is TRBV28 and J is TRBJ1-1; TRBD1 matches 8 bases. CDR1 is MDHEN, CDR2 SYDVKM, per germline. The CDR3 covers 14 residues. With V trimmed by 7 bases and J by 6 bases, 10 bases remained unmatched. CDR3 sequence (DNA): TGTGCCAGCATCTCCCAGGGGGCGCCCCCTGAAGCTTTCTTT. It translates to CASISQGAPPEAFF. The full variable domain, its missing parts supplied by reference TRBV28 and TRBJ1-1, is DVKVTQSSRYLVKRTGEKVFLECVQDMDHENMFWYRQDPGLGLRLIYFSYDVKMKEKGDIPEGYSVSREKKERFSLILESASTNQTSMYLCASISQGAPPEAFFGQGTRLTVV.